A selection of T cell receptor beta chains follows, all from one sample in a study of blood T cell repertoires in COVID-19. The assay was immunoSEQ multiplex PCR, and TCRdb's table has in-frame clones only and misses some. The sample includes 90,000 or so clones, around 90% of them seen just once. The sample comprised peripheral blood. The source of these receptors is a man in his late teens or twenties with COVID-19, enrolled during active disease. Both conserved end residues are trimmed from each CDR3. Not every row has a clone size; where given, it reads once, few, many or a size class.

TRBJ2-1 11 TRBV19 . ASSSLGGNEQF
TRBJ2-5 15 TRBV28 . ASSLGDRGLYQETQY
TRBJ2-7 12 TRBV3-1/TRBV3-2 . ASSQGPESYEQY
TRBJ1-5 12 TRBV19 . ASSIPTGHQPQH
TRBJ1-1 15 TRBV5-8 . ASSLLRRYRMNTEAF
TRBJ2-1 14 TRBV4-3 . ASSQEPKSSYNEQF
TRBJ2-1 13 TRBV30 . AWTLPGQGVWEQF
TRBJ1-2 14 TRBV15 . ATSSLVSWANYGYT
TRBJ2-1 13 TRBV6-5 . AARLGLIPDNEQF
TRBJ2-2 13 TRBV19 once ASIRTSVGTGELF
TRBJ1-1 13 TRBV28 . ASQSNRPTTAEAF
TRBJ2-3 12 TRBV30 . AWSRDSAGGTQY
TRBJ1-1 13 TRBV2 once ASKGTGFMNTEAF
TRBJ2-7 14 TRBV27 . ASSLTGAPNPYEQY
TRBJ2-7 13 TRBV4-3 once ASSLQLAGPYEQY
TRBJ2-7 18 TRBV30 . AWSVDGRWVLAGGLVEQY
TRBJ2-1 13 TRBV9 once ASSADFSSYNEQF
TRBJ1-4 13 TRBV9 once ASSVRGGFNEKLL
TRBJ1-5 13 TRBV27 once ASRPTGDYYQPQH
TRBJ2-5 10 TRBV10-3 . ATAQGQETQY
TRBJ1-6 13 TRBV9 . ASSAREGMNSPLH
TRBJ2-1 14 TRBV10-2 . ASSEAVAGVGDEQF
TRBJ2-1 12 TRBV11-3 once ASSLAGTLNEQF
TRBJ2-2 13 TRBV5-4 . ASSFARDSSGELF
TRBJ1-3 13 TRBV9 . ASSVSRQPGNTIY
TRBJ1-1 13 TRBV7-2 . ASSLVPGHPTEAF
TRBJ2-7 12 TRBV2 few ASKPGLAVYEQY
TRBJ1-2 13 TRBV4-3 . ASSQDTLSNYGYT
TRBJ2-7 13 TRBV19 once ASSIKEGGYSEQY
TRBJ2-6 13 TRBV6-4 . ASSDSRAGANVLT
TRBJ2-1 14 TRBV27 . ASSSTTSGRNNEQF
TRBJ2-2 13 TRBV24-1 once ATRAGTSGTGELF
TRBJ1-1 13 TRBV27 . ASSFVKQGTTEAF
TRBJ1-2 13 TRBV2 . ASSNTGTGAGGYT
TRBJ2-2 13 TRBV25-1 . ASSELAGDTGELF
TRBJ1-5 16 TRBV27 . ASRQGSGRRDSNQPQH